The sequence of this TCR beta chain was determined in a study of CD8+CD57+ T cells in acquired aplastic anemia. TCR beta VDJ and CDR3 were profiled, and genomic DNA was the template. MiXCR, applied by TCRdb to the reads, yields one record per CDR3 protein. The sample carries around 200,000 distinct CDR3 sequences, around three fifths recorded once. Flow cytometry had shown expanded CD8+CD57+ cells in the patients chosen for sequencing. Germline V gives CDR1 MGHDK, CDR2 SYGVNS. Trimming pared 3 bases from V and 4 bases from J, leaving 14 bases between. The CDR3 is 15 residues long. In regard to this clonotype: A read error is possible here, since a much larger clone lies one base away.

The chain employs TRBV25-1 and TRBJ2-3; possibly TRBD2 for D (7 bases). Sequencing was done on a sample of sorted CD4+, CD8+, or CD8+CD57+ T cells (not recorded which) from PBMCs. This receptor was identified in a human donor with aplastic anemia. In nucleotides, the CDR3 is TGTGCCAGCAGTGAGGGGGGGGCAGACGCAGATACGCAGTATTTT. It specifies CASSEGGADADTQYF.